This T cell receptor beta chain came from a study of PD-L1 blockade in urothelial cancer. Study context: Blood analyses occurred 3 weeks (second dose) and 6 weeks post treatment start. Blood samples had a median of 141,255 T cells.

Measured with immunoSEQ multiplex PCR; TCRdb has only the in-frame clones, and not every one. The table includes 72,000 or so clones, approximately 86% detected once. V was trimmed by 3 bases and J by 5 bases, leaving 11 bases between them. CDR3 length: 13 residues. In germline, CDR1 is KGHSH, CDR2 LQKENI. Noted time point: pretreatment peripheral blood. The genes are TRBV18 and TRBJ2-7; D perhaps matches TRBD1 (6 bases). The TCR originated in a man in his 60s with urothelial cancer. Here the sequenced sample was PBMCs, taken around atezolizumab (anti-PD-L1) treatment. The CDR3 DNA is TGTGCCAGCTCACCCCTGGGGGACAACGAGCAGTACTTC. This gives the protein CASSPLGDNEQYF.